Listed here is a single TCR beta chain. The sample is drawn from a study of blood T cell repertoires in COVID-19. Produced via immunoSEQ multiplex PCR; TCRdb's table is partial and in-frame only. The repertoire has about 180,000 clones, 70% to 85% of them found once; the top ten carry about 9.1%. The sequencing input was peripheral blood. The source is a woman older than 75 with acute or convalescent COVID-19.

CDR3 amino acids: CASSLGQGADEQFF. CDR3 in DNA: TGCGCCAGCAGTTTAGGACAGGGGGCAGATGAGCAGTTCTTC. The chain has TRBV5-1 and TRBJ2-1; 11 nucleotides line up with TRBD1. With V trimmed by 5 bases and J by 8 bases, 6 bases remained unmatched. Germline assignment: CDR1 SGHRS and CDR2 YFSETQ. This CDR3 spans 14 amino acids.